This T cell receptor beta chain was documented in a study of a mutant IDH1 vaccine in newly diagnosed glioma. Study background: Therapy received beforehand was radiotherapy, temozolomide, or both, with most patients given both.

General study findings and limits: Among all patients, vaccine-induced immune responses occurred in around 94%.

This clone showed up just once. Its antigen remains unidentified. This CDR3 is built from 15 residues. Germline V gene lookup returns CDR1 SGHKS and CDR2 YYEKEE (reference sequence). The V end lost 3 bases, the J end lost 3 bases, and 16 bases lay between the germline ends. Sequencing used immunoSEQ multiplex PCR; TCRdb keeps in-frame clones, though not all of them. The profile shows 84,000 or so clones, roughly 77% of them singletons. Sample time point: week 47, end of study. Topical imiquimod was applied with each vaccine dose, which held 300 ug of mutant IDH1 20-mer peptide. This clonotype was obtained from a man aged 35 to 55 with glioma. J is TRBJ2-7 and V is TRBV5-5; D is uncertain. The sequencing here drew on PBMCs, taken from a glioma patient whose treatment included an IDH1 peptide vaccine. The CDR3 nucleotides are TGTGCCAGCAGCTGGGCCTGGGTTGGCGGCTACGAGCAGTACTTC. Amino acid sequence: CASSWAWVGGYEQYF.